The clone carrying this T cell receptor (beta chain) was found a few times. Germline V CDR1 and CDR2: SGDLS, YYNGEE. The CDR3 contains 13 residues. V gave up 2 bases and J gave up 3 bases, with 8 bases separating them. This record comes from a study of cytomegalovirus exposure and HLA in healthy donors. TCRdb's table, derived via immunoSEQ multiplex PCR, lists solely in-frame clones and lacks some. The top ten clones hold 0.92% of a sample with roughly 270,000 clones, more than 75% of them seen once. The clonotype originates from a young woman in good health and CMV-seronegative. Sample: PBMCs. The chain has TRBV9 and TRBJ1-1; D gene unclear. The CDR3 nucleotides read TGTGCCAGCAGCGTGACTGCCTACACTGAAGCTTTCTTT. Its protein is CASSVTAYTEAFF.